The rows below give T cell receptor beta chains drawn from one sample of a study of cytomegalovirus exposure and HLA in healthy donors. Sequenced by immunoSEQ multiplex PCR; TCRdb stores in-frame clones only, minus some. The table has 130,000 or so clones, around 8.5% seen once; the top ten hold 5.5%. Sequencing was done on a sample of PBMCs. Source of these receptors: a man aged 40-49 years in good health and CMV-seronegative. Both conserved end residues are part of each CDR3. The D gene is left open where the match is weak. A row's size may be missing; if present it is once, few, many or a size class.

D,V,J,size,CDR3,DNA
TRBD2,TRBV5-1,TRBJ2-7,.,CASSLTSGAYEQYF,TGCGCCAGCAGCTTAACTAGCGGGGCCTACGAGCAGTACTTC
TRBD2,TRBV4-1,TRBJ2-3,.,CASSQEQRGADTQYF,TGCGCCAGCAGCCAAGAACAGCGGGGGGCAGATACGCAGTATTTT
.,TRBV28,TRBJ1-1,few,CASRAPTGNTEAFF,TGTGCCAGCAGGGCCCCCACAGGGAACACTGAAGCTTTCTTT
TRBD2,TRBV2,TRBJ2-3,.,CASSEALLAGGRDTQYF,TGTGCCAGCAGTGAAGCGCTTCTAGCGGGGGGGCGGGATACGCAGTATTTT
.,TRBV7-8,TRBJ1-5,few,CASSLEGSYQPQHF,TGTGCCAGCAGCTTAGAGGGGTCGTATCAGCCCCAGCATTTT
.,TRBV27,TRBJ2-7,.,CASSPRTVAYEQYF,TGTGCCAGCAGTCCGAGGACAGTGGCCTACGAGCAGTACTTC
TRBD1,TRBV5-1,TRBJ1-1,.,CASSWGQGGNTEAFF,TGCGCCAGCAGCTGGGGACAGGGAGGGAACACTGAAGCTTTCTTT
.,TRBV10-1,TRBJ2-7,.,CASSELTGYEQYF,TGCGCCAGCAGTGAATTGACAGGCTACGAGCAGTACTTC
.,TRBV2,TRBJ1-2,few,CASSVQGESYGYTF,TGTGCCAGCAGTGTACAGGGAGAATCCTATGGCTACACCTTC
TRBD1,TRBV27,TRBJ2-1,.,CASSFKGADYNEQFF,TGTGCCAGCAGTTTTAAGGGGGCCGATTACAATGAGCAGTTCTTC
.,TRBV4-3,TRBJ1-1,few,CASSQDRQGGTFF,TGCGCCAGCAGCCAAGATCGGCAGGGTGGAACTTTCTTT
TRBD1,TRBV15,TRBJ1-1,.,CATSRSTGGETEAFF,TGTGCCACCAGCAGATCGACAGGGGGAGAAACTGAAGCTTTCTTT
TRBD1,TRBV18,TRBJ1-1,.,CASSPGQKILNTEAFF,TGTGCCAGCTCACCGGGACAGAAAATTCTGAACACTGAAGCTTTCTTT
TRBD1,TRBV30,TRBJ1-5,.,CAWSDRGRNQPQHF,TGTGCCTGGAGTGACAGGGGAAGAAATCAGCCCCAGCATTTT
.,TRBV30,TRBJ1-1,few,CAWSRWRAGNTEAFF,TGTGCCTGGAGCCGATGGAGGGCAGGGAACACTGAAGCTTTCTTT
.,TRBV7-9,TRBJ2-3,.,CASSVLIPDTQYF,TGTGCCAGCAGCGTCCTAATACCAGATACGCAGTATTTT
.,TRBV5-6,TRBJ2-7,.,CASSLSGRNYEQYF,TGTGCCAGCAGCTTGTCTGGGCGAAACTACGAGCAGTACTTC
.,TRBV19,TRBJ1-5,.,CASSTGPYGPQHF,TGTGCCAGTAGTACAGGGCCCTACGGGCCCCAGCATTTT
.,TRBV11-2,TRBJ1-1,few,CASSFQYQTEAFF,TGTGCCAGCAGCTTTCAGTATCAGACTGAAGCTTTCTTT
.,TRBV19,TRBJ2-6,.,CASSMGAGANVLTF,TGTGCCAGTAGTATGGGCGCTGGGGCCAACGTCCTGACTTTC
TRBD1,TRBV7-6,TRBJ1-1,.,CASSFWTGRPGAEAFF,TGTGCCAGCAGCTTTTGGACAGGGAGGCCTGGGGCTGAAGCTTTCTTT
TRBD1,TRBV9,TRBJ2-2,few,CASSASKWGTGGPGELFF,TGTGCCAGCAGCGCATCTAAGTGGGGAACAGGGGGCCCCGGGGAGCTGTTTTTT
.,TRBV6-1,TRBJ1-2,few,CASSEVSPPRNYGYTF,TGTGCCAGCAGTGAAGTGTCCCCCCCTCGTAACTATGGCTACACCTTC
.,TRBV5-1,TRBJ2-1,.,CASSLAESHNEQFF,TGCGCCAGCAGCTTGGCCGAGTCCCACAATGAGCAGTTCTTC
.,TRBV7-2,TRBJ2-3,few,CASNRQAGADTQYF,TGTGCCAGCAATCGGCAAGCAGGGGCAGATACGCAGTATTTT
TRBD2,TRBV2,TRBJ2-2,few,CASSEARAGAGELFF,TGTGCCAGCAGTGAAGCGCGGGCGGGGGCCGGGGAGCTGTTTTTT
TRBD1,TRBV27,TRBJ1-2,few,CASSFRQGIGYTF,TGTGCCAGCAGTTTTAGACAGGGGATTGGCTACACCTTC
.,TRBV4-1,TRBJ2-7,.,CASSQEYPGRYYEQYF,TGCGCCAGCAGCCAAGAGTACCCAGGGAGGTACTACGAGCAGTACTTC
.,TRBV5-6,TRBJ1-4,.,CASSPGRFNEKLFF,TGTGCCAGCAGCCCAGGGCGCTTTAATGAAAAACTGTTTTTT
TRBD2,TRBV7-8,TRBJ2-7,.,CASSLPSGRGSSYEQYF,TGTGCCAGCAGCTTACCTAGCGGCCGGGGGAGCTCCTACGAGCAGTACTTC
.,TRBV5-1,TRBJ1-2,few,CASSLAEGSYGYTF,TGCGCCAGCAGCTTGGCCGAAGGGAGCTATGGCTACACCTTC
TRBD2,TRBV9,TRBJ2-1,few,CASSAGGNDNEQFF,TGTGCCAGCAGCGCCGGGGGGAACGACAATGAGCAGTTCTTC
.,TRBV13,TRBJ1-6,.,CASSFGRWGDSPLHF,TGTGCCAGCAGCTTCGGGCGGTGGGGAGATTCACCCCTCCACTTT
.,TRBV5-4,TRBJ1-6,.,CASSFRQVNSPLHF,TGTGCCAGCAGCTTCCGACAGGTTAATTCACCCCTCCACTTT
TRBD1,TRBV5-1,TRBJ2-7,.,CASKATGAEGQYF,TGCGCCAGCAAAGCGACAGGGGCAGAAGGGCAGTACTTC
.,TRBV29-1,TRBJ1-1,.,CSALSRRLNTEAFF,TGCAGCGCCTTATCTAGACGCCTGAACACTGAAGCTTTCTTT
TRBD2,TRBV29-1,TRBJ2-5,.,CSAANGTSGGKTQYF,TGCAGCGCAGCCAACGGGACTAGCGGGGGGAAGACCCAGTACTTC
.,TRBV5-1,TRBJ1-1,.,CASSLRQSNTEAFF,TGCGCCAGCAGCTTGAGACAGAGCAACACTGAAGCTTTCTTT
TRBD2,TRBV7-2,TRBJ2-2,few,CASSFRRTSGGGELFF,TGTGCCAGCAGCTTTCGACGGACTAGCGGGGGCGGGGAGCTGTTTTTT
.,TRBV6-7,TRBJ2-7,few,CASSYSHRGNEQYF,TGTGCCAGCAGTTATTCACACCGGGGGAACGAGCAGTACTTC
TRBD1,TRBV10-2,TRBJ2-3,few,CASSESGTGGQDAQYF,TGCGCCAGCAGTGAGTCAGGGACAGGGGGACAAGATGCGCAGTATTTT
TRBD1,TRBV7-9,TRBJ1-2,.,CASSLGTGAYGYTF,TGTGCCAGCAGCTTAGGGACAGGCGCCTATGGCTACACCTTC
.,TRBV12-5,TRBJ1-2,few,CASGLSGKWDYGYTF,TGTGCTAGTGGTTTGTCGGGGAAATGGGACTATGGCTACACCTTC
.,TRBV7-2,TRBJ1-5,.,CASSLKGEGQPQHF,TGTGCCAGCAGCTTAAAGGGGGAGGGGCAGCCCCAGCATTTT
.,TRBV9,TRBJ2-7,few,CASATSAGPSYEQYF,TGTGCCAGCGCAACCTCGGCGGGGCCCTCCTACGAGCAGTACTTC
.,TRBV5-4,TRBJ2-3,.,CASSFGTDTQYF,TGTGCCAGCAGCTTCGGCACAGATACGCAGTATTTT
TRBD1,TRBV5-1,TRBJ2-2,.,CASSPPGQGVTGELFF,TGCGCCAGCAGCCCCCCGGGACAGGGTGTGACCGGGGAGCTGTTTTTT
.,TRBV27,TRBJ1-5,few,CASSQDRLGQPQHF,TGTGCCAGCAGCCAAGACAGGCTTGGGCAGCCCCAGCATTTT
.,TRBV5-1,TRBJ1-2,few,CASSSQGTSGYTF,TGCGCCAGCAGCTCACAGGGTACGTCGGGCTACACCTTC
.,TRBV10-3,TRBJ1-2,few,CAISESISAGDGYTF,TGTGCCATCAGTGAGTCGATTTCAGCGGGGGATGGCTACACCTTC
TRBD1,TRBV19,TRBJ1-6,few,CASSFDRAAGNSPLHF,TGTGCCAGTAGTTTCGACAGGGCGGCGGGTAATTCACCCCTCCACTTT
TRBD2,TRBV7-9,TRBJ2-1,.,CASSLGTSGARREQFF,TGTGCCAGCAGCTTAGGGACTAGCGGGGCCCGGAGGGAGCAGTTCTTC
.,TRBV2,TRBJ2-2,.,CASSDRRGQTGELFF,TGTGCCAGCAGTGATCGGAGGGGGCAGACCGGGGAGCTGTTTTTT
.,TRBV7-6,TRBJ2-7,few,CASSSYRTGGYEQYF,TGTGCCAGCAGCTCCTACCGGACTGGAGGGTACGAGCAGTACTTC
.,TRBV5-1,TRBJ1-1,.,CASSLGGLTEAFF,TGCGCCAGCAGCTTGGGGGGCTTAACTGAAGCTTTCTTT
TRBD2,TRBV6-5,TRBJ2-2,few,CAIGTSVRNTGELFF,TGTGCCATTGGGACTAGCGTTAGGAACACCGGGGAGCTGTTTTTT